The source of this TCR beta chain is a study of shared clonotypes between healthy human individuals. Germline CDR1 SGHNT, CDR2 YYREEE (reference sequence). The junction had 7 bases not matched to a gene; V was cut back by 4 bases and J by 5 bases. The length of the CDR3 is 15 residues. Whole-study results and caveats: Generation probability values for non-shared clonotypes were lower than those for clonotypes shared by all four donors. The study's rarefaction showed incomplete sorted-subset sequencing despite large depth. Naive subsets usually exceeded memory subsets in estimated richness.

Libraries were prepared by immunoSEQ multiplex PCR; TCRdb keeps only in-frame clonotypes and omits some of them. The table records millions of clones, around 96% of them present only once. Naive CD8 isolation took CD45RO-negative cells positively selected for CCR7 and excluded terminally differentiated effector memory CD45RA+ cells. This clone was detected only a few times. What it binds is unknown. The sequenced sample consisted of naive CD8+ T cells sorted from blood. The rearrangement uses TRBV5-4 and TRBJ1-1, with 11 bases fitting TRBD1. The sequence came from a young man in good health. The CDR3: CASSVPGTGGTEAFF. CDR3 bases: TGTGCCAGCAGCGTACCCGGGACAGGGGGTACTGAAGCTTTCTTT.